The 25 T cell receptor beta chains presented below share a single source sample, sequenced in a study of early T cells in non-severe SARS-CoV-2 infection. MiXCR, run by TCRdb on the 5' RACE reads, gives a single entry per CDR3 protein. The sample shows 68,000 or so distinct CDR3 sequences, 10% to 15% of them seen only once. Sequences were obtained from whole blood. Receptors were obtained from an adult who was a healthcare worker with PCR-confirmed SARS-CoV-2 infection or an uninfected control (not recorded which).

There are many counts of this clonotype. The gene calls are TRBV4-2 and TRBJ1-4; perhaps TRBD1 as D (5 bases). Germline V CDR1 and CDR2: LGHNA, YNFKEQ. CDR3 length equals 17 residues. V was clipped by 0 bases and J by 0 bases, with 11 bases between them. CDR3 region: CASSQDRQGSTNEKLFF. The CDR3 DNA reads as TGTGCCAGCAGCCAAGATCGGCAGGGCTCAACTAATGAAAAACTGTTTTTT.

The chain is built from TRBV2 and TRBJ1-1; 7 bases agree with TRBD1. Germline V gene sequence: CDR1 SNHLY, CDR2 FYNNEI. With 6 bases clipped from V and 8 bases from J, the junction kept 6 bases outside the gene matches. CDR3 length equals 12 residues. CDR3 DNA: TGTGCCAGCAGGACGACAGGGACGGAAGCTTTCTTT. Its translation is CASRTTGTEAFF.

This clonotype was observed a handful of times. CDR3 in amino acids: CASSLRPPLSSYNEQFF. The CDR3 coding sequence is TGTGCCAGCAGTTTACGGCCCCCGTTGAGCTCCTACAATGAGCAGTTCTTC. The chain uses TRBV27 and TRBJ2-1; D remains unclear. V was clipped by 2 bases and J by 0 bases, with 14 bases between them. Germline assignment: CDR1 MNHEY and CDR2 SMNVEV (reference sequence). The CDR3 is 17 amino acids.

This clonotype was counted only a few times. A junction boundary mismatches the germline segment, possibly from a read error. V and J are TRBV18 and TRBJ1-1; TRBD1 aligns across 8 bases. The CDR3 loop spans 17 amino acids. CDR1 is KGHSH, CDR2 LQKENI, per germline. For the CDR3, the DNA is TGTGCCAGCACACCCAGCCGGGACAGGTCTATGAACACTGAAGCTTTCTTT. This encodes CASTPSRDRSMNTEAFF.

There are a few counts of this clonotype. The gene calls are TRBV7-8 and TRBJ2-7; D is undetermined. The CDR3 has 13 amino acids. Deletions cut 5 bases from V and 2 bases from J, with 10 bases between. Germline lookup yields CDR1 SGHVS and CDR2 FQNEAQ. The CDR3 reads CASSPAPPYEQYF. CDR3 bases: TGTGCCAGCAGCCCGGCCCCTCCCTACGAGCAGTACTTC.

This clonotype was recorded at least ten times. The chain links TRBV10-2 to TRBJ2-2; D is undetermined. This CDR3 is built from 14 residues. The germline V and J ends were trimmed by 7 bases and 3 bases, with 12 bases remaining between them. Germline loops: CDR1 WSHSY, CDR2 SAAADI. This CDR3 is CASTGPTDTGELFF. The CDR3 bases are TGCGCCAGCACTGGACCGACCGACACCGGGGAGCTGTTTTTT.

This clonotype was recorded at least ten times. This chain uses TRBV4-2 with TRBJ2-2; tentative D call: TRBD2 (5 bases). Trimming shortened V by 2 bases and J by 5 bases, and 12 bases separated the two germline ends. The CDR3 runs to 15 residues. Germline V gene sequence: CDR1 LGHNA, CDR2 YNFKEQ. CDR3 in amino acids: CASSQPSRRTGELFF. The CDR3 nucleotides read TGTGCCAGCAGCCAACCCTCAAGGAGGACCGGGGAGCTGTTTTTT.

This clonotype was seen at least ten times. The chain has TRBV12-3 or TRBV12-4 and TRBJ1-5; 8 nucleotides line up with TRBD1. The CDR3 length is 14 residues. The J segment lost 5 bases and the V segment lost 9 bases, leaving 9 bases of the junction unmatched. In nucleotides, the CDR3 is TGTGCCAGTAACGGACAGGGCCTTCATCAGCCCCAGCATTTT. Its translation is CASNGQGLHQPQHF.

The chain recombines TRBV6-2 or TRBV6-3 with TRBJ2-3; 7 bases agree with TRBD2. The junction had 2 bases not matched to a gene; V was cut back by 6 bases and J by 2 bases. The CDR3 contains 13 residues. From germline, CDR1 is MNHEY and CDR2 SVGEGT. The CDR3 reads CASRTSYTDTQYF. The CDR3 DNA reads as TGTGCCAGCAGGACTAGCTACACAGATACGCAGTATTTT.

The V and J genes are TRBV19 and TRBJ1-6; D is possibly TRBD1 (6 bases). V lost 4 bases, J lost 9 bases, and 16 bases lay in between. The CDR3 sequence is 15 residues long. Germline CDR1 LNHDA, CDR2 SQIVND (reference sequence). The CDR3 loop is CASSTTWDKISPLHF. CDR3 in DNA: TGTGCCAGTAGTACGACCTGGGACAAGATTTCACCCCTCCACTTT.

This clonotype was observed many times. The gene calls are TRBV29-1 and TRBJ2-3; the match to TRBD1 covers 8 bases. Germline loops: CDR1 SQVTM, CDR2 ANQGSEA. Losses at the gene ends were 7 bases for V and 1 base for J; bases not matched to a gene: 4. This CDR3 comprises 13 residues. The CDR3 bases are TGCAGCGCATGGGGACAGGGCACAGATACGCAGTATTTT. Protein sequence: CSAWGQGTDTQYF.

This clonotype came up many times. The CDR3 coding sequence is TGCAGTGCTAGCGACTCGGGACTAGCGGGGAACTACGAGCAGTACTTC. Amino acids: CSASDSGLAGNYEQYF. The J gene is TRBJ2-7, the V gene TRBV20-1; 13 nucleotides agree with TRBD2. J was trimmed by 3 bases and V by 3 bases; bases with no gene match: 8. CDR3 length: 16 residues. In germline, CDR1 is DFQATT, CDR2 SNEGSKA (reference sequence).

The sample holds many counts of this clonotype. The V gene is TRBV3-1, the J gene TRBJ1-5; D unclear. The CDR3 runs to 14 residues. Trimming left V 1 base short and J 1 base short, with 5 bases between. Germline V gene lookup returns CDR1 LGHDT and CDR2 YNNKEL (reference sequence). CDR3 DNA: TGTGCCAGCAGCCAAGTAGCCAGCAATCAGCCCCAGCATTTT. As protein: CASSQVASNQPQHF.

The table lists this clonotype with a few counts. The CDR3 DNA follows: TGTGCCAGCAGCTATTTATTTAGCGGGGACTACAATGAGCAGTTCTTC. It yields the protein CASSYLFSGDYNEQFF. The V call is TRBV11-3, the J call TRBJ2-1, with 8 bases aligning to TRBD2. Germline V gives CDR1 SGHNT, CDR2 YENEEA. This CDR3 region has 16 residues. J gave up 3 bases and V 4 bases, and 8 bases lay outside the gene matches.

This clonotype was counted at least ten times. This rearrangement joins TRBV30 to TRBJ1-1; D remains ambiguous. V was trimmed by 5 bases and J by 3 bases, leaving 13 bases between them. CDR1 is GTSNPN and CDR2 is SVGIG in the germline V gene (reference sequence). The length of the CDR3 is 13 residues. The CDR3 loop reads CAWGRRRDTEAFF. Here the CDR3 DNA reads TGTGCCTGGGGACGGAGGAGGGACACTGAAGCTTTCTTT.

This clonotype was seen many times. V is TRBV5-1 and J is TRBJ1-5, with 7 bases matching TRBD1. CDR1 and CDR2 from the germline V gene are SGHRS and YFSETQ. The CDR3 has 14 residues. Losses at the gene ends were 2 bases for V and 2 bases for J; bases not matched to a gene: 1. The CDR3 loop is CASSFGQGNQPQHF. The CDR3 region has the DNA TGCGCCAGCAGCTTCGGACAGGGCAATCAGCCCCAGCATTTT.

In its sample, this clonotype was seen many times. The chain uses TRBV20-1 and TRBJ2-5; 7 bases agree with TRBD1. CDR3 length equals 14 residues. The ends lost 3 bases at V and 4 bases at J; junction bases unmatched: 8. CDR1 DFQATT and CDR2 SNEGSKA come from the germline V gene (reference sequence). Written as DNA, the CDR3 is TGCAGTGCTAGGGGGACAGCCCGGCCAGAGACCCAGTACTTC. Its protein product is CSARGTARPETQYF.

This chain links TRBV9 with TRBJ2-7; D is unresolved. The CDR3 is 14 amino acids. V was shortened by 0 bases and J by 6 bases, with 13 bases between the two germline ends. Germline V lookup: CDR1 SGDLS, CDR2 YYNGEE. CDR3 loop: CASSVVGSSSEQYF. The CDR3 nucleotides read TGTGCCAGCAGCGTAGTGGGCAGTTCTTCCGAGCAGTACTTC.

The sample holds many counts of this clonotype. The chain links TRBV3-1 to TRBJ1-2; tentatively, D is TRBD1 (6 bases). Per the germline V gene, CDR1 is LGHDT and CDR2 is YNNKEL (reference sequence). The CDR3 has 15 amino acids. V lost 0 bases, J lost 8 bases, and 16 bases lay in between. The chain's CDR3 is CASSQDAEGGEGYTF. CDR3 coding DNA: TGTGCCAGCAGCCAAGATGCGGAAGGGGGGGAAGGCTACACCTTC.

This clonotype was observed at least ten times. The chain carries TRBV4-3 and TRBJ2-3; TRBD2 matches 8 bases. CDR1 is LGHNA and CDR2 is YSLEER in the germline V gene. The CDR3 is 16 residues long. With 4 bases clipped from V and 0 bases from J, the junction kept 6 bases outside the gene matches. DNA for the CDR3: TGCGCCAGCAGCCTTTCACTAGCGGTGAGCACAGATACGCAGTATTTT. Translating gives CASSLSLAVSTDTQYF.

This clonotype was counted at least ten times. This chain connects TRBV13 to TRBJ2-5; 7 bases align to TRBD1. The length of the CDR3 is 17 residues. CDR1 is PRHDT and CDR2 is FYEKMQ in the germline V gene (reference sequence). Losses at the gene ends were 5 bases for V and 3 bases for J; bases not matched to a gene: 15. The CDR3 spells CASSEQRPGQKKETQYF. The CDR3 nucleotides read TGTGCCAGCAGCGAGCAACGCCCGGGACAGAAAAAAGAGACCCAGTACTTC. Full variable domain (missing parts from reference TRBV13 and TRBJ2-5): AAGVIQSPRHLIKEKRETATLKCYPIPRHDTVYWYQQGPGQDPQFLISFYEKMQSDKGSIPDRFSAQQFSDYHSELNMSSLELGDSALYFCASSEQRPGQKKETQYFGPGTRLLVL.

This clonotype occurred many times. The CDR3: CASSQPREGLESPLHF. CDR3 coding DNA: TGCGCCAGCAGCCAACCACGAGAAGGGTTAGAGTCACCCCTCCACTTT. The gene calls are TRBV4-1 and TRBJ1-6; D unclear. Trimming took 2 bases from V and 10 from J, leaving 18 bases between them. The CDR3 loop spans 16 amino acids. The germline V gene encodes CDR1 MGHRA and CDR2 YSYEKL.

This clonotype was seen ten or more times. The CDR3 DNA follows: TGCAGTGCCCCGGACAGCAGGGTTGGCTACACCTTC. Residues: CSAPDSRVGYTF. The chain has TRBV20-1 and TRBJ1-2, with D possibly being TRBD1 (6 bases). Germline V gene sequence: CDR1 DFQATT, CDR2 SNEGSKA (reference sequence). Trimming took 6 bases from V and 7 from J, leaving 15 bases between them. This CDR3 is 12 amino acids long.

The gene calls are TRBV7-2 and TRBJ1-2, with D unclear. V was trimmed by 1 base and J by 2 bases, leaving 11 bases between them. CDR3 length: 15 amino acids. Germline V lookup: CDR1 SGHTA, CDR2 FQGNSA. The CDR3 region has the DNA TGTGCCAGCAGCTTAGTAGGAGGGAACAACTATGGCTACACCTTC. Translated, it gives CASSLVGGNNYGYTF.

This clonotype showed up many times. The chain employs TRBV3-1 and TRBJ1-6; D may be TRBD1 (5 bases). CDR1 LGHDT and CDR2 YNNKEL come from the germline V gene (reference sequence). This CDR3 contains 15 residues. The V end lost 1 base, the J end lost 10 bases, and 14 bases lay between the germline ends. CDR3 sequence: CASSQVGQGKSPLHF. The CDR3 nucleotides read TGTGCCAGCAGCCAAGTGGGTCAGGGTAAATCACCCCTCCACTTT.